Presented here are 7 T cell receptor beta chains from one specimen sequenced in a study of STAT5B mutations in CD4+ large granular lymphocyte leukemia. Clones were sequenced by immunoSEQ multiplex PCR, and TCRdb holds only the in-frame ones, with some missing. The table lists about 37,000 clones, roughly 65% of them singletons, with around 1.9% in the top ten. The sequencing input was CD4+ T cells from blood buffy coats. The origin of the receptors is a human donor in good health.

This rearrangement joins TRBV6-6 to TRBJ2-7; 11 positions agree with TRBD1. CDR3 length: 16 amino acids. V shed 5 bases and J 2 bases; nucleotides not matched to a gene: 8. Germline V CDR1 and CDR2: MNHNY, SVGAGI (reference sequence). The CDR3 is CASSTGTGGTTYEQYF. CDR3 bases: TGTGCCAGCAGTACCGGGACAGGGGGAACCACCTACGAGCAGTACTTC.

This rearrangement joins TRBV11-2 to TRBJ2-5; TRBD2 might be the D (5 bases). The CDR3 consists of 14 residues. Germline V lookup: CDR1 SGHAT, CDR2 FQNNGV. Trimming left V 1 base short and J 0 bases short, with 6 bases between. CDR3 bases: TGTGCCAGCAGCTTAGGACTATACCAAGAGACCCAGTACTTC. It yields the protein CASSLGLYQETQYF.

This chain connects TRBV6-1 to TRBJ2-1, with D possibly matching TRBD1 (6 bases). V was cut by 1 base and J by 1 base, with 8 bases left in between. The CDR3 consists of 15 residues. The germline CDR1 and CDR2 sequences are MNHNS and SASEGT. Written as DNA, the CDR3 is TGTGCCAGCAGTGAAGAGGACAGATCCTACAATGAGCAGTTCTTC. It is translated as CASSEEDRSYNEQFF.

There are a few counts of this clone. The chain recombines TRBV5-1 with TRBJ1-6; the D is unclear. The germline CDR1 and CDR2 sequences are SGHRS and YFSETQ. The CDR3 is 14 residues long. Between the trimmed V and J ends, which lost 0 bases and 8 bases, there was a span of 9 bases. CDR3 protein: CASSLVGSDSPLHF. The CDR3 bases are TGCGCCAGCAGCTTGGTGGGGAGCGATTCACCCCTCCACTTT. Together with reference TRBV5-1 and TRBJ1-6, the CDR3 gives the full variable domain: KAGVTQTPRYLIKTRGQQVTLSCSPISGHRSVSWYQQTPGQGLQFLFEYFSETQRNKGNFPGRFSGRQFSNSRSEMNVSTLELGDSALYLCASSLVGSDSPLHFGNGTRLTVT.

This clone was recorded a few times. The V and J genes are TRBV5-8 and TRBJ1-2, with D possibly TRBD1 on 5 matching bases. V lost 0 bases to trimming and J lost 4 bases, with 13 bases between them. The CDR3 has 15 residues. Germline CDR1 and CDR2: SGHTS and YDEGEE. This CDR3 reads CASSLAAGNLYGYTF. The CDR3 nucleotides are TGTGCCAGCAGCTTGGCTGCAGGGAACCTCTATGGCTACACCTTC.

V and J are TRBV28 and TRBJ1-1; TRBD1 aligns across 9 bases. Trimming removed 2 bases from V and 6 bases from J; junction bases left unmatched: 10. CDR3 length: 16 residues. CDR1 and CDR2 (germline): MDHEN, SYDVKM. The CDR3 spells CASSLQGQGGLSEAFF. The CDR3 DNA is TGTGCCAGCAGTTTACAGGGACAGGGTGGTTTGTCTGAAGCTTTCTTT.

V gene TRBV5-1 combines with J gene TRBJ1-4, with TRBD1 as a possible D gene (5 bases). Germline loops: CDR1 SGHRS, CDR2 YFSETQ. CDR3 size: 15 residues. V was clipped by 2 bases and J by 6 bases, with 14 bases between them. The CDR3, as DNA: TGCGCCAGCAGCTTCGTGGGAGGGACCTATGAAAAACTGTTTTTT. Amino acids: CASSFVGGTYEKLFF.